Below, one TCR beta chain is given with its context. What it recognizes is unknown. This sample is drawn from a study of Ad26.COV2.S vaccination and SARS-CoV-2 variants. Study outcomes and limitations: Vaccine and placebo recipients had similar non-spike TCR breadth.

CDR1 is MNHEY, CDR2 SVGAGI, per germline. The CDR3 contains 15 residues. With V trimmed by 6 bases and J by 4 bases, 9 bases remained unmatched. As to treatment: over 15 received Ad26.COV2.S at low or high dose, single or two shots; about 5 received placebo; per-sample allocation not given. Specimens were obtained on day 63 following the first vaccine or placebo injection. Data came from immunoSEQ multiplex PCR; TCRdb stores just in-frame clones and leaves some out. The data contain about 480,000 clones, roughly nine tenths of them seen just once; the ten biggest clones take up 9.5% to 15%. V and J are TRBV6-5 and TRBJ2-7, with 10 bases lining up with TRBD1. The TCR sequence derives from a person aged 18-60 years who received the Ad26.COV2.S COVID-19 vaccine or a placebo. The sample was peripheral blood, taken in a trial of Ad26.COV2.S vaccine versus placebo. DNA of the CDR3: TGTGCCAGCAGCTACCGGGACAGGGGAGCATACGAGCAGTACTTC. Protein: CASSYRDRGAYEQYF.